Below, 10 T cell receptor beta chains from the same sample are listed, as sequenced in a study of OX40 agonist ivuxolimab in advanced cancers. Sequencing was performed with immunoSEQ multiplex PCR; in TCRdb, only in-frame clones are kept and a portion is missing. The data show 55,000 to 60,000 clones, around four fifths seen once. The source was CD4+ or CD8+ T cells sorted from blood, collected in a trial of the OX40 agonist ivuxolimab. The receptors stem from an adult with an advanced solid tumor such as melanoma, head and neck, liver or kidney cancer.

The chain joins TRBV28 to TRBJ1-3; 9 positions agree with TRBD1. V lost 5 bases and J lost 7; bases outside the gene matches: 12. This CDR3 contains 16 residues. From germline, CDR1 is MDHEN and CDR2 SYDVKM. CDR3 protein: CASSQRPGTGSNTIYF. The CDR3 DNA is TGTGCCAGCAGTCAACGTCCCGGGACAGGGAGCAACACCATATATTTT.

The chain employs TRBV28 and TRBJ1-5, with D perhaps matching TRBD1 (6 bases). Germline CDR1 and CDR2: MDHEN and SYDVKM. The V end lost 2 bases, the J end lost 5 bases, and 7 bases lay between the germline ends. This CDR3 comprises 13 residues. The CDR3 sequence: CASSLGGHQPQHF. CDR3 bases: TGTGCCAGCAGTTTAGGGGGGCATCAGCCCCAGCATTTT.

This chain uses TRBV6-6 with TRBJ2-3; no firm D call. The germline CDR1 and CDR2 sequences are MNHNY and SVGAGI (reference sequence). The CDR3 length is 14 residues. V lost 2 bases and J 10 bases, leaving 16 bases between the germline ends. DNA for the CDR3: TGTGCCAGCAGTTACGGACCCCGACTTTATGCGCAGTATTTT. Encoded protein: CASSYGPRLYAQYF.

The chain joins TRBV18 to TRBJ1-5; D call uncertain. The germline V and J ends were trimmed by 6 bases and 7 bases, with 16 bases remaining between them. The CDR3 is 14 residues long. Looked up from germline, CDR1 is KGHSH and CDR2 is LQKENI. The CDR3 bases are TGTGCCAGCTCCCCGAACAGTGCGGGGCAGCCCCAGCATTTT. It yields the protein CASSPNSAGQPQHF. Filled out from reference TRBV18 and TRBJ1-5, the complete variable domain reads NAGVMQNPRHLVRRRGQEARLRCSPMKGHSHVYWYRQLPEEGLKFMVYLQKENIIDESGMPKERFSAEFPKEGPSILRIQQVVRGDSAAYFCASSPNSAGQPQHFGDGTRLSIL.

The chain employs TRBV19 and TRBJ2-7; possibly TRBD1 for D (6 bases). Germline V lookup: CDR1 LNHDA, CDR2 SQIVND (reference sequence). V was pared by 3 bases and J by 3 bases, with 9 bases between. This CDR3 has 13 amino acids. The CDR3 loop is CASSIDRNYEQYF. In DNA, the CDR3 is TGTGCCAGTAGTATTGACAGGAACTACGAGCAGTACTTC.

The J gene is TRBJ2-1, the V gene TRBV19; TRBD2 might be the D (7 bases). Per the germline V gene, CDR1 is LNHDA and CDR2 is SQIVND (reference sequence). The CDR3 extends over 16 amino acids. Trimming removed 3 bases at V and 3 bases at J, with 15 bases between. This chain's CDR3 is CASSIRGAGGYNEQFF. CDR3 bases: TGTGCCAGTAGTATCCGGGGGGCCGGAGGCTACAATGAGCAGTTCTTC.

The rearrangement uses TRBV7-2 and TRBJ2-5, with unresolved D. Germline-derived CDR1 and CDR2 are SGHTA and FQGNSA. The CDR3 consists of 14 residues. The ends were cut back, 0 bases at V and 0 bases at J, with 5 bases in the middle. DNA for the CDR3: TGTGCCAGCAGCTTAGCGGCTAACCAAGAGACCCAGTACTTC. Translation gives CASSLAANQETQYF. The variable domain in full, completed from reference TRBV7-2 and TRBJ2-5, reads GAGVSQSPSNKVTEKGKDVELRCDPISGHTALYWYRQSLGQGLEFLIYFQGNSAPDKSGLPSDRFSAERTGGSVSTLTIQRTQQEDSAVYLCASSLAANQETQYFGPGTRLLVL.

This clone was seen more than once but under ten times. The chain combines TRBV14 with TRBJ2-1; D is uncertain. CDR3 length: 15 residues. The germline V and J ends were trimmed by 2 bases and 0 bases, with 8 bases remaining between them. Germline V gene sequence: CDR1 SGHDN, CDR2 FVKESK. The CDR3 nucleotides are TGTGCCAGCAGCCAACGGACGAACTCCTACAATGAGCAGTTCTTC. It encodes CASSQRTNSYNEQFF.

The genes are TRBV12-5 and TRBJ2-7; TRBD1 might be the D (5 bases). The CDR3 has 21 amino acids. Trimming shortened V by 0 bases and J by 6 bases, and 33 bases separated the two germline ends. Germline V lookup: CDR1 LGHNT, CDR2 FRNRAP. This chain's CDR3 is CASGLVTLELGFGHTYSEQYF. The CDR3 nucleotides are TGTGCTAGTGGTTTGGTAACGCTGGAGCTGGGGTTTGGACACACATATTCCGAGCAGTACTTC.

The chain carries TRBV7-6 and TRBJ2-7; 13 positions agree with TRBD2. The ends lost 1 base at V and 3 bases at J; junction bases unmatched: 9. The germline V gene has CDR1 SGHVS and CDR2 FNYEAQ. This CDR3 spans 18 amino acids. DNA of the CDR3: TGTGCCAGCAGCTTAGATCCCGCGACTAGCGGGGGGCACTACGAGCAGTACTTC. As protein: CASSLDPATSGGHYEQYF.